This TCR beta chain is drawn from a study of blood T cells in healthy people across ages. This CDR3 is built from 17 residues. J was trimmed by 2 bases and V by 1 base; bases with no gene match: 8. The V gene's germline CDR1 is LNHDA and CDR2 SQIVND (reference sequence). Primers used in a second PCR of about 7 to 12 cycles were a sample-barcoded 5' primer and a J-beta primer mix. One entry per CDR3 protein, called by TCRdb with MiXCR from the 5' RACE reads. The sample shows roughly 550,000 distinct CDR3 sequences, around 24% of them seen only once. This clonotype has a single count. These data also formed part of another study, on T cells of mothers and their children.

The V gene is TRBV19, the J gene TRBJ2-1; 7 bases map to TRBD2. The receptor was isolated from a boy younger than 18 in good health. What was sequenced was blood. The CDR3 protein is CASSIVSSGATYNEQFF. DNA for the CDR3: TGTGCCAGTAGTATAGTATCCAGCGGGGCGACCTACAATGAGCAGTTCTTC. The variable domain in full, with the rest retrieved from reference TRBV19 and TRBJ2-1, is DGGITQSPKYLFRKEGQNVTLSCEQNLNHDAMYWYRQDPGQGLRLIYYSQIVNDFQKGDIAEGYSVSREKKESFPLTVTSAQKNPTAFYLCASSIVSSGATYNEQFFGPGTRLTVL.